The source of this TCR beta chain is a study of T cell repertoires in cytomegalovirus infection. Study-level information: CMV epitopes in the study were HLA-C-restricted (recently identified) and HLA-B-restricted (well studied). From public TCR beta signatures came an indication of both CMV infection and matching HLA type. Study findings and constraints: The study found HLA-C-restricted CMV-specific TCR beta clonotypes dominating the ex vivo response. Public TCR beta family frequency separated CMV-and-HLA carriers, including in an independent cohort.

The V gene's germline CDR1 is LNHDA and CDR2 SQIVND (reference sequence). Trimming pared 0 bases from V and 10 bases from J, leaving 18 bases between. There are 15 residues in the CDR3. TCRdb redid the calling of the reads with MiXCR, one entry per CDR3 protein. The sample carries approximately 910,000 distinct CDR3 sequences, approximately 31% recorded once. This clonotype was counted only a few times. Antigen: not known. This clonotype originated in a human donor in good health (CMV status not recorded). Some clones in this sample may be carry-over from other donors' samples. This sequence joins TRBV19 and TRBJ1-2, with D unclear. The sample was cultured CD8+ T cells from PBMCs, taken from culture after CMV antigen stimulation. CDR3 sequence reads: CASSIDLGQPNDYTF. CDR3 nucleotides: TGTGCCAGTAGTATAGATCTCGGCCAGCCCAATGACTACACCTTC.